These T cell receptor beta chains were read from a single sample in a study of CXCR3-negative and CXCR3-positive naive CD8 T cells. TCRdb reprocessed the 5' RACE reads; each CDR3 protein has one entry and no DNA is given. Its clone listing holds about 56,000 distinct CDR3 sequences. The specimen was memory CD8+ T cells from blood. The source of these receptors is a human donor in good health. Some clones in this sample may be carry-over from other donors' samples. CDR3s include the opening cysteine and the closing phenylalanine or tryptophan. A clone size is listed for some rows: how often the clone was seen (once, few, many), or a class if it is expanded.

j_gene	v_gene	abundance	CDR3aa
TRBJ2-1	TRBV29-1	-	CSETDRDNEQFF
TRBJ2-7	TRBV5-1	-	CAGSARQGVSYEQYF
TRBJ2-1	TRBV14	-	CASSDRASGYNEQFF
TRBJ2-7	TRBV29-1	-	CSVESFRDASSYEQYF
TRBJ1-2	TRBV12-3/TRBV12-4	medium-sized	CASSRGHGYTF
TRBJ2-3	TRBV3-1	-	CASSGWDRGGFGGTDTQYF
TRBJ2-1	TRBV6-2/TRBV6-3	-	CASSTRGSSYNEQFF
TRBJ2-5	TRBV28	-	CASSLLSNLGETQYF
TRBJ1-1	TRBV10-3	-	CAISDPAGGFTEAFF
TRBJ1-1	TRBV29-1	-	CSVGTANVNTEAFF
TRBJ2-7	TRBV6-1	-	CASSETVSYEQYF
TRBJ2-2	TRBV29-1	-	CSVDNPSTGELFF
TRBJ2-2	TRBV6-5	-	CASSYSADGAGELFF
TRBJ2-3	TRBV5-6	-	CASSFWGTDTQYF
TRBJ2-7	TRBV7-9	-	CASPGPGTGDGEQYF
TRBJ2-3	TRBV18	-	CASSSTVAGGTDTQYF
TRBJ2-1	TRBV7-2	-	CASSSGLAGGRYNEQFF
TRBJ1-5	TRBV5-1	-	CASSLEGSSNQPQHF
TRBJ2-2	TRBV29-1	-	CSVRQVENTGELFF
TRBJ2-1	TRBV12-3/TRBV12-4	-	CASTGAPDEQFF
TRBJ2-1	TRBV2	medium-sized	CASSETGAVNEQFF
TRBJ2-7	TRBV29-1	-	CSVEATGESYEQYF
TRBJ2-3	TRBV20-1	-	CSATGTRNTDTQYF
TRBJ2-3	TRBV11-2	-	CASSSGWGQDTQYF
TRBJ2-1	TRBV29-1	-	CSVDNPWTGGRSSYNEQFF
TRBJ2-7	TRBV29-1	-	CSVEDMSYEQYF
TRBJ2-3	TRBV11-2	-	CASTRIQGRADTQYF
TRBJ2-1	TRBV7-2	-	CASAGLASYNEQFF
TRBJ1-1	TRBV4-1	-	CASRTAGSMNTEAFF
TRBJ2-2	TRBV6-5	-	CASSYSIAGDVTGELVF
TRBJ2-5	TRBV5-1	-	CASSLGGPETQYF
TRBJ2-1	TRBV6-5	-	CASSYLGGNNEQFF
TRBJ2-1	TRBV30	-	CAWRTSSYNEQFF
TRBJ2-3	TRBV29-1	-	CSVATTGTHTDTQYF
TRBJ1-2	TRBV30	-	CASQGSRRAHGYTF
TRBJ1-2	TRBV7-9	-	CASSLLLGDNYGYTF
TRBJ2-1	TRBV28	-	CASSFSYNEQFF
TRBJ2-7	TRBV7-9	-	CASSPATYEQYF
TRBJ2-2	TRBV24-1	-	CATGRGGTGELFF
TRBJ2-7	TRBV20-1	-	CSATPDSIYEQYF
TRBJ2-3	TRBV13	-	CASGRQVLGTDTQYF
TRBJ2-7	TRBV21-1	-	CASSLSGTLIYEQYF
TRBJ2-3	TRBV12-2	-	CASRLGRRWADTQYF
TRBJ2-7	TRBV7-9	-	CASSHATAYEQYF
TRBJ1-1	TRBV29-1	-	CSVRQGITEAFF
TRBJ2-1	TRBV29-1	-	CSVESDRSSYNEQFF
TRBJ1-1	TRBV5-6	-	CASRATGNTEAFF
TRBJ1-1	TRBV12-3/TRBV12-4	-	CASSLMDRNTEAFF
TRBJ2-5	TRBV5-6	medium-sized	CASEGPNQETQYF
TRBJ2-1	TRBV11-2	-	CASTTASYYNEQFF
TRBJ2-7	TRBV11-2	-	CASTTSAPSYEQYF
TRBJ2-7	TRBV4-1	-	CASSRRGDHEQYF
TRBJ1-2	TRBV6-5	-	CASSYSTNYGYTF